Each of the 4 T cell receptor beta chains below was sequenced from the same sample in a study of T cells in Graves' hyperthyroidism and ophthalmopathy. The investigators amplified TCR beta CDR3 regions from RNA transcripts. The TCR CDR3 was amplified in a first-round RT-PCR using the HTBI primer set. TCRdb called the multiplex PCR reads again in MiXCR, with one record for every CDR3 protein. The sample has 300,000 or so distinct CDR3 sequences, roughly 21% seen once. Sequences were obtained from blood. These receptors originate from a woman between 50 and 59 years old with Graves' hyperthyroidism.

There are many counts of this clonotype. The rearrangement links TRBV12-3 or TRBV12-4 to TRBJ2-5; 8 bases are a match to TRBD1. With 6 bases clipped from V and 2 bases from J, the junction kept 5 bases outside the gene matches. There are 14 residues in the CDR3. CDR3 sequence reads: CASRTDRAQETQYF. The CDR3 nucleotides read TGTGCCAGCAGGACGGACAGGGCACAAGAGACCCAGTACTTC.

The V and J genes are TRBV6-5 and TRBJ1-3; D is uncertain. V lost 2 bases and J lost 7, with 15 bases in between. The CDR3 totals 15 residues. Germline-derived CDR1 and CDR2 are MNHEY and SVGAGI. The CDR3 region has the DNA TGTGCCAGCAGTTACGGGGTAAGGAAGCCGAACACCATATATTTT. Residues: CASSYGVRKPNTIYF.

This clonotype has only a few counts. One junction end does not reproduce the germline sequence, and a read error may be involved. CDR3 coding DNA: TGTGCCAGCAGTACAAGGCCAGGGGGAAAGACCATATATTTT. This encodes CASSTRPGGKTIYF. This sequence joins TRBV2 and TRBJ1-3; 7 bases fit TRBD1. This CDR3 contains 14 residues. Germline-derived CDR1 and CDR2 are SNHLY and FYNNEI.

This clonotype was seen only once. J is TRBJ2-5 and V is TRBV2, with D perhaps being TRBD1 or TRBD2 (5 bases each). There are 14 residues in the CDR3. V shed 7 bases and J shed 2 bases, with 14 bases lying between them. Germline CDR1 is SNHLY and CDR2 is FYNNEI. This CDR3 reads CASIPGALQETQYF. CDR3 nucleotide sequence: TGTGCCAGCATCCCCGGGGCTCTTCAAGAGACCCAGTACTTC.